A selection of T cell receptor beta chains follows, all from one sample in a study of T cell responses to AZD1222 COVID-19 vaccine. The assay was immunoSEQ multiplex PCR, and TCRdb's table has in-frame clones only and misses some. The repertoire holds some 99,000 clones, with 75% to 90% as singletons. The material sequenced was peripheral blood, taken on day 0 of AZD1222 vaccination. The receptor set was obtained from an adult in good health. Both conserved end residues are part of each CDR3. D genes are given only for firm matches. Only part of the rows carry a size: once, few, many, or a class if the clone is expanded.

J gene: TRBJ1-1; D gene: TRBD1; clone size: -; V gene: TRBV3-1/TRBV3-2; CDR3 protein: CASSQVTGGEETEAFF; CDR3 DNA: TGTGCCAGCAGCCAAGTGACAGGGGGCGAGGAAACTGAAGCTTTCTTT
J gene: TRBJ1-2; D gene: TRBD1; clone size: -; V gene: TRBV19; CDR3 protein: CASSDGTGVYGYTF; CDR3 DNA: TGTGCCAGTAGTGACGGGACAGGGGTTTATGGCTACACCTTC
J gene: TRBJ1-2; D gene: -; clone size: -; V gene: TRBV9; CDR3 protein: CASSVDQGRGNGYTF; CDR3 DNA: TGTGCCAGCAGCGTAGATCAGGGCAGGGGTAATGGCTACACCTTC
J gene: TRBJ2-7; D gene: TRBD1; clone size: -; V gene: TRBV3-1/TRBV3-2; CDR3 protein: CASSPGTGVYEQYF; CDR3 DNA: TGTGCCAGCAGCCCGGGGACAGGTGTCTACGAGCAGTACTTC
J gene: TRBJ2-7; D gene: -; clone size: -; V gene: TRBV5-1; CDR3 protein: CASSLVAGSYEQYF; CDR3 DNA: TGCGCCAGCAGCTTGGTCGCAGGGTCCTACGAGCAGTACTTC
J gene: TRBJ1-5; D gene: -; clone size: -; V gene: TRBV7-9; CDR3 protein: CASSLMRDQPQHF; CDR3 DNA: TGTGCCAGCAGCTTAATGAGGGATCAGCCCCAGCATTTT
J gene: TRBJ1-2; D gene: -; clone size: -; V gene: TRBV5-4; CDR3 protein: CASSLDGSANYGYTF; CDR3 DNA: TGTGCCAGCAGCTTGGACGGGTCCGCTAACTATGGCTACACCTTC
J gene: TRBJ2-1; D gene: -; clone size: -; V gene: TRBV5-1; CDR3 protein: CASSLAGRHNEQFF; CDR3 DNA: TGCGCCAGCAGCTTGGCAGGGAGGCACAATGAGCAGTTCTTC
J gene: TRBJ2-7; D gene: TRBD1; clone size: -; V gene: TRBV28; CDR3 protein: CASSSGTGGYEQYF; CDR3 DNA: TGTGCCAGCAGTTCCGGGACAGGGGGCTACGAGCAGTACTTC
J gene: TRBJ1-1; D gene: -; clone size: once; V gene: TRBV30; CDR3 protein: CAWSALSPNTEAFF; CDR3 DNA: TGTGCCTGGAGTGCCCTGTCACCGAACACTGAAGCTTTCTTT
J gene: TRBJ2-3; D gene: TRBD2; clone size: -; V gene: TRBV3-1/TRBV3-2; CDR3 protein: CASSQGSSGVTDTQYF; CDR3 DNA: TGTGCCAGCAGCCAAGGGTCTAGCGGGGTTACAGATACGCAGTATTTT
J gene: TRBJ1-2; D gene: -; clone size: -; V gene: TRBV28; CDR3 protein: CASSSGPNRDGYTF; CDR3 DNA: TGTGCCAGCAGCTCGGGGCCTAACAGGGACGGCTACACCTTC
J gene: TRBJ2-1; D gene: TRBD1; clone size: -; V gene: TRBV29-1; CDR3 protein: CSAGGQGADEFYNEQFF; CDR3 DNA: TGCAGCGCCGGAGGGCAGGGGGCGGATGAGTTCTACAATGAGCAGTTCTTC
J gene: TRBJ2-3; D gene: -; clone size: -; V gene: TRBV19; CDR3 protein: CASNNREHTQYF; CDR3 DNA: TGTGCCAGTAACAACAGAGAGCATACGCAGTATTTT
J gene: TRBJ1-6; D gene: -; clone size: once; V gene: TRBV7-2; CDR3 protein: CASSFGPGGSPLHF; CDR3 DNA: -
J gene: TRBJ2-2; D gene: -; clone size: medium-sized; V gene: TRBV7-2; CDR3 protein: CASSLSGRNIGELFF; CDR3 DNA: TGTGCCAGCAGCTTAAGCGGGCGGAATATCGGGGAGCTGTTTTTT
J gene: TRBJ2-6; D gene: -; clone size: -; V gene: TRBV30; CDR3 protein: CAFTRVGANVLTF; CDR3 DNA: TGTGCCTTTACAAGAGTTGGGGCCAACGTCCTGACTTTC
J gene: TRBJ2-5; D gene: TRBD2; clone size: -; V gene: TRBV28; CDR3 protein: CASQFRGGWETQYF; CDR3 DNA: TGTGCCAGCCAGTTTCGGGGGGGGTGGGAGACCCAGTACTTC
J gene: TRBJ1-1; D gene: -; clone size: -; V gene: TRBV19; CDR3 protein: CASKRGGDTEAFF; CDR3 DNA: TGTGCCAGTAAGAGGGGGGGTGACACTGAAGCTTTCTTT
J gene: TRBJ1-4; D gene: -; clone size: -; V gene: TRBV18; CDR3 protein: CASSPDTGQLNEKLFF; CDR3 DNA: TGTGCCAGCTCACCCGATACAGGACAACTAAATGAAAAACTGTTTTTT
J gene: TRBJ2-7; D gene: -; clone size: -; V gene: TRBV7-6; CDR3 protein: CASRDIGAYEQYF; CDR3 DNA: TGTGCCAGTCGGGATATAGGTGCCTACGAGCAGTACTTC
J gene: TRBJ1-5; D gene: TRBD1; clone size: -; V gene: TRBV7-2; CDR3 protein: CASSDRGGNQPQHF; CDR3 DNA: TGTGCCAGCAGCGACAGGGGGGGGAATCAGCCCCAGCATTTT
J gene: TRBJ2-2; D gene: -; clone size: -; V gene: TRBV21-1; CDR3 protein: CASAGDRSVSGELFF; CDR3 DNA: TGTGCCAGCGCAGGGGACAGGAGCGTCAGCGGGGAGCTGTTTTTT
J gene: TRBJ1-1; D gene: -; clone size: -; V gene: TRBV11-2; CDR3 protein: CASSLSGQTNTEAFF; CDR3 DNA: TGTGCCAGCAGCTTATCCGGACAGACGAACACTGAAGCTTTCTTT
J gene: TRBJ1-1; D gene: -; clone size: -; V gene: TRBV20-1; CDR3 protein: CSASAPTTEAFF; CDR3 DNA: TGCAGTGCTAGTGCGCCTACCACTGAAGCTTTCTTT
J gene: TRBJ1-3; D gene: -; clone size: -; V gene: TRBV11-2; CDR3 protein: CASSLDPLRGPSIYF; CDR3 DNA: TGTGCCAGCAGCTTAGATCCCCTAAGGGGCCCGTCCATATATTTT
J gene: TRBJ2-7; D gene: -; clone size: -; V gene: TRBV7-2; CDR3 protein: CASSLVSRFYEQYF; CDR3 DNA: TGTGCCAGCAGCTTAGTATCCAGGTTCTACGAGCAGTACTTC
J gene: TRBJ1-6; D gene: -; clone size: -; V gene: TRBV4-1; CDR3 protein: CASSQPTVSPLHF; CDR3 DNA: TGCGCCAGCAGCCAACCGACAGTTTCACCCCTCCACTTT
J gene: TRBJ2-5; D gene: -; clone size: -; V gene: TRBV28; CDR3 protein: CASRRKNRVETQYF; CDR3 DNA: TGTGCCAGCAGGCGAAAAAACAGGGTAGAGACCCAGTACTTC
J gene: TRBJ2-4; D gene: -; clone size: -; V gene: TRBV5-5; CDR3 protein: CASTGGADIQYF; CDR3 DNA: TGTGCCAGCACGGGGGGCGCGGACATTCAGTACTTC
J gene: TRBJ1-4; D gene: -; clone size: once; V gene: TRBV5-1; CDR3 protein: CASSYLSTPPNEKLFF; CDR3 DNA: TGCGCCAGCAGCTACCTATCGACGCCACCTAATGAAAAACTGTTTTTT
J gene: TRBJ1-2; D gene: -; clone size: -; V gene: TRBV2; CDR3 protein: CASSDRKGDGGYTF; CDR3 DNA: TGTGCCAGCAGTGACCGAAAAGGGGATGGTGGCTACACCTTC
J gene: TRBJ2-3; D gene: -; clone size: -; V gene: TRBV11-3; CDR3 protein: CASSSPRTDTQYF; CDR3 DNA: TGTGCCAGCAGCTCCCCAAGGACAGATACGCAGTATTTT
J gene: TRBJ2-2; D gene: -; clone size: -; V gene: TRBV28; CDR3 protein: CASNRWGGELFF; CDR3 DNA: TGTGCCAGCAACCGATGGGGAGGGGAGCTGTTTTTT
J gene: TRBJ1-2; D gene: -; clone size: -; V gene: TRBV5-1; CDR3 protein: CASSDDGSYGYTF; CDR3 DNA: TGCGCCAGCAGCGACGACGGAAGCTATGGCTACACCTTC
J gene: TRBJ2-2; D gene: -; clone size: -; V gene: TRBV6-6; CDR3 protein: CASSYVQGTNTGELFF; CDR3 DNA: TGTGCCAGCAGTTACGTTCAGGGGACGAACACCGGGGAGCTGTTTTTT
J gene: TRBJ1-4; D gene: -; clone size: -; V gene: TRBV5-1; CDR3 protein: CASSSFGMANEKLFF; CDR3 DNA: TGCGCCAGCAGCTCATTTGGAATGGCTAATGAAAAACTGTTTTTT
J gene: TRBJ1-2; D gene: -; clone size: -; V gene: TRBV29-1; CDR3 protein: CSVEVFSGRGGYTF; CDR3 DNA: TGCAGCGTTGAAGTTTTTTCGGGGCGAGGAGGCTACACCTTC
J gene: TRBJ1-2; D gene: TRBD1; clone size: -; V gene: TRBV28; CDR3 protein: CASSFATGGALNYGYTF; CDR3 DNA: TGTGCCAGCAGTTTCGCTACAGGGGGCGCCTTGAACTATGGCTACACCTTC
J gene: TRBJ2-5; D gene: -; clone size: -; V gene: TRBV6-2/TRBV6-3; CDR3 protein: CASSSQGRGETQYF; CDR3 DNA: TGTGCCAGCAGCTCGCAGGGTAGGGGAGAGACCCAGTACTTC
J gene: TRBJ1-2; D gene: -; clone size: -; V gene: TRBV30; CDR3 protein: CAWSDRSRYTF; CDR3 DNA: TGTGCCTGGAGTGACAGGTCGCGCTACACCTTC
J gene: TRBJ1-1; D gene: -; clone size: -; V gene: TRBV4-2; CDR3 protein: CASSQDIRGGAEAFF; CDR3 DNA: TGTGCCAGCAGCCAAGATATAAGGGGGGGCGCTGAAGCTTTCTTT
J gene: TRBJ2-5; D gene: -; clone size: -; V gene: TRBV3-1/TRBV3-2; CDR3 protein: CGSQPRGLEETQYF; CDR3 DNA: TGTGGATCCCAACCTCGGGGGTTAGAAGAGACCCAGTACTTC
J gene: TRBJ2-2; D gene: -; clone size: -; V gene: TRBV27; CDR3 protein: CASTLGHSTGELFF; CDR3 DNA: TGTGCCAGCACCCTTGGACACAGCACCGGGGAGCTGTTTTTT
J gene: TRBJ1-5; D gene: -; clone size: -; V gene: TRBV4-1; CDR3 protein: CASSQDPGTQPQHF; CDR3 DNA: TGCGCCAGCAGCCAAGATCCGGGGACTCAGCCCCAGCATTTT
J gene: TRBJ2-1; D gene: TRBD1; clone size: -; V gene: TRBV18; CDR3 protein: CASSRDSSYNEQFF; CDR3 DNA: TGTGCCAGCTCACGGGACAGCTCCTACAATGAGCAGTTCTTC
J gene: TRBJ2-3; D gene: TRBD1; clone size: -; V gene: TRBV7-9; CDR3 protein: CASSLRSGGPDTQYF; CDR3 DNA: TGTGCCAGCAGCTTAAGGTCAGGGGGTCCGGATACGCAGTATTTT
J gene: TRBJ1-6; D gene: -; clone size: -; V gene: TRBV3-1/TRBV3-2; CDR3 protein: CASSQDLDSPLHF; CDR3 DNA: TGTGCCAGCAGCCAAGATTTGGATTCACCCCTCCACTTT
J gene: TRBJ1-2; D gene: -; clone size: once; V gene: TRBV10-3; CDR3 protein: CAISEVDSIEYGYTF; CDR3 DNA: TGTGCCATCAGTGAGGTCGACAGCATAGAATATGGCTACACCTTC
J gene: TRBJ2-7; D gene: TRBD1; clone size: -; V gene: TRBV6-5; CDR3 protein: CASSTGTEYEQYF; CDR3 DNA: TGTGCCAGCAGTACCGGGACAGAGTACGAGCAGTACTTC
J gene: TRBJ2-7; D gene: TRBD1; clone size: -; V gene: TRBV15; CDR3 protein: CATRSMGTDTYEQYF; CDR3 DNA: TGTGCCACCAGATCGATGGGGACAGACACCTACGAGCAGTACTTC
J gene: TRBJ1-4; D gene: -; clone size: -; V gene: TRBV4-3; CDR3 protein: CASSQDVSFSGKLFF; CDR3 DNA: TGCGCCAGCAGCCAAGATGTAAGCTTCAGCGGAAAACTGTTTTTT
J gene: TRBJ2-2; D gene: TRBD2; clone size: -; V gene: TRBV19; CDR3 protein: CASSPGLAGFSTGELFF; CDR3 DNA: TGTGCCAGTAGCCCGGGACTAGCGGGATTTAGTACCGGGGAGCTGTTTTTT